Detailed here is one T cell receptor (beta chain). The data were taken from a study of blood T cell repertoires in COVID-19. About the research overall: Sites in the United States, Italy and Spain provided acute and convalescent COVID-19 samples.

The CDR3 spans 15 residues. CDR1 MNHNY and CDR2 SVGAGI come from the germline V gene (reference sequence). V was cut by 5 bases and J by 8 bases, with 21 bases left in between. Original processing notes: From reference gene primer amplification, estimates of nucleated cell counts were derived. TCRdb's table, derived via immunoSEQ multiplex PCR, lists solely in-frame clones and lacks some. From that table come the V and J calls and clone size; the DNA was used to work out D and trimming. The sample lists 65,000 to 90,000 clones, around 80% occurring once. The sample taken for sequencing was peripheral blood. V and J are TRBV6-6 and TRBJ1-2; D perhaps matches TRBD1 (6 bases). This clonotype was obtained from a man aged 60 to 69 with acute or convalescent COVID-19. The chain's CDR3 is CASSDVKTGNRGYTF. The CDR3 DNA reads as TGTGCCAGCAGTGACGTTAAAACAGGGAACAGGGGCTACACCTTC.